These 30 T cell receptor beta chains were all obtained from the same sample, sequenced in a study of technical replicates of blood from a handful of donors. Produced via immunoSEQ multiplex PCR; TCRdb's table is partial and in-frame only. There are 85,000 to 100,000 clones in the sample; about 94% occur only once, and over 0.2% lies in the top ten. Sequencing was carried out using T cells isolated from PBMCs. The receptors derive from a human donor in good health.

The chain couples TRBV28 to TRBJ2-3, with TRBD2 as a possible D gene (5 bases). Deletions cut 5 bases from V and 1 base from J, with 16 bases between. The CDR3 consists of 16 residues. The germline gives CDR1 MDHEN, CDR2 SYDVKM. Written as DNA, the CDR3 is TGTGCCAGCAGTCCCGGTAGAGACTATGGCACAGATACGCAGTATTTT. Translation: CASSPGRDYGTDTQYF.

The J gene is TRBJ1-2, the V gene TRBV5-1; tentative D call: TRBD1 (5 bases). The CDR3 consists of 15 residues. CDR1 is SGHRS, CDR2 YFSETQ, per germline. Between the trimmed V and J ends, which lost 3 bases and 2 bases, there was a span of 14 bases. The CDR3 coding sequence is TGCGCCAGCAGCTCGGGTCAAGGGGCGAACTATGGCTACACCTTC. Amino acids: CASSSGQGANYGYTF.

This clone has only one observation. The chain links TRBV14 to TRBJ1-2, with D unclear. V lost 4 bases and J lost 0, with 12 bases in between. CDR1 SGHDN and CDR2 FVKESK come from the germline V gene. This CDR3 has 15 amino acids. CDR3 DNA: TGTGCCAGCAGCCCCCTAGGCCCTACTAACTATGGCTACACCTTC. It specifies CASSPLGPTNYGYTF.

This clone was seen a few times. The chain recombines TRBV7-8 with TRBJ2-1; TRBD1 agrees at 9 bases. This CDR3 spans 14 amino acids. V was clipped by 2 bases and J by 8 bases; unmatched bases: 4. CDR1 and CDR2 (germline): SGHVS, FQNEAQ. The CDR3 coding sequence is TGTGCCAGCAGCTTAACAGGGGGCGCAGATGAGCAGTTCTTC. This encodes CASSLTGGADEQFF.

V usage is TRBV11-3 and J usage is TRBJ2-7; perhaps TRBD1 as D (5 bases). This CDR3 is 15 amino acids long. Germline V CDR1 and CDR2: SGHNT, YENEEA. Trimming took 3 bases from V and 0 from J, leaving 12 bases between them. The CDR3: CASSFRQTNSYEQYF. The CDR3 bases are TGTGCCAGCAGCTTTAGACAGACGAACTCCTACGAGCAGTACTTC.

The V and J genes are TRBV5-6 and TRBJ1-2; D possibly corresponds to TRBD1 (6 bases). V lost 4 bases, J lost 3 bases, and 28 bases lay in between. Germline CDR1 and CDR2: SGHDT and YYEEEE. The CDR3 extends over 19 amino acids. The CDR3 sequence: CASSLHGERGLQGDYGYTF. CDR3 nucleotide sequence: TGTGCCAGCAGCCTGCATGGAGAGCGGGGGTTACAGGGAGACTATGGCTACACCTTC.

This rearrangement joins TRBV19 to TRBJ1-2, with D unclear. The CDR3 is 12 residues long. CDR1 LNHDA and CDR2 SQIVND come from the germline V gene (reference sequence). Deletions cut 1 base from V and 4 bases from J, with 4 bases between. The CDR3 sequence: CASSIAIYGYTF. DNA of the CDR3: TGTGCCAGTAGTATAGCCATCTATGGCTACACCTTC.

This chain connects TRBV28 to TRBJ2-3; 11 positions agree with TRBD1. The ends lost 3 bases at V and 0 bases at J; junction bases unmatched: 23. The CDR3 is 23 residues long. CDR1 and CDR2 (germline): MDHEN, SYDVKM. The CDR3 DNA is TGTGCCAGCAGTTTTGGCTACGCACAGAGGACAGGGGGCTCAACTGCTAGCACAGATACGCAGTATTTT. This translates into CASSFGYAQRTGGSTASTDTQYF.

The chain couples TRBV27 to TRBJ2-5; D unclear. Looked up from germline, CDR1 is MNHEY and CDR2 is SMNVEV (reference sequence). This CDR3 has 16 amino acids. V lost 5 bases and J 3 bases, leaving 19 bases between the germline ends. The CDR3 is CASSPSLAQAKETQYF. CDR3 coding DNA: TGTGCCAGCAGTCCCTCCCTCGCCCAGGCGAAAGAGACCCAGTACTTC.

The gene calls are TRBV5-6 and TRBJ2-7; 8 nucleotides align to TRBD2. Unmatched junction bases numbered 4, after V lost 0 bases and J lost 2 bases. The CDR3 covers 15 residues. Germline V lookup: CDR1 SGHDT, CDR2 YYEEEE. CDR3 loop: CASSLDLAGAYEQYF. In DNA form, the CDR3 reads TGTGCCAGCAGCTTGGATCTAGCGGGTGCCTACGAGCAGTACTTC.

This clone was recorded once. An end of the junction differs from the germline gene, which may be a read error. Different DNA sequences within this sample yield the same CDR3. The chain joins TRBV5-6 to TRBJ1-5; 9 nucleotides agree with TRBD1. CDR1 is SGHDT and CDR2 is YYEEEE in the germline V gene. This CDR3 contains 13 residues. The CDR3 coding sequence is TGCGCCAGCAGCTTAACAGGGGGCCGGCCCCAGCATTTT. It translates to CASSLTGGRPQHF. The variable domain in full, completed from reference TRBV5-6 and TRBJ1-5, reads DAGVTQSPTHLIKTRGQQVTLRCSPKSGHDTVSWYQQALGQGPQFIFQYYEEEERQRGNFPDRFSGHQFPNYSSELNVNALLLGDSALYLCASSLTGGRPQHFGDGTRLSIL.

The chain joins TRBV7-9 to TRBJ2-3; D may be TRBD2 (5 bases). CDR1 is SEHNR, CDR2 FQNEAQ, per germline (reference sequence). The V gene lost 5 bases and the J gene lost 2 bases, with 11 bases spanning the gap. The CDR3 is 14 amino acids. CDR3 nucleotides: TGTGCCAGCAGCCGGGTAGCGTTCACAGATACGCAGTATTTT. Translation gives CASSRVAFTDTQYF.

V usage is TRBV28 and J usage is TRBJ2-7; D ambiguous. CDR1 and CDR2 from the germline V gene are MDHEN and SYDVKM. This CDR3 is built from 15 residues. V dropped 3 bases and J dropped 3 bases, with 15 bases sitting between them. The CDR3 loop reads CASSFGPSPVYEQYF. CDR3 in DNA: TGTGCCAGCAGTTTTGGTCCGAGCCCCGTCTACGAGCAGTACTTC.

The rearrangement uses TRBV28 and TRBJ1-1, with no clear D. V lost 6 bases and J lost 5, with 16 bases in between. CDR1 and CDR2 from the germline V gene are MDHEN and SYDVKM. The CDR3 runs to 14 residues. The CDR3 is CASRKPEGGTEAFF. CDR3 sequence (DNA): TGTGCCAGCAGGAAGCCGGAGGGTGGGACTGAAGCTTTCTTT.

This clone appeared a single time. The chain has TRBV29-1 and TRBJ2-1, with D possibly being TRBD1 (6 bases). This CDR3 region has 15 residues. The germline gives CDR1 SQVTM, CDR2 ANQGSEA. V shed 5 bases and J shed 6 bases, with 20 bases lying between them. The CDR3 spells CSVTKTGNYRNEQFF. The CDR3, as DNA: TGCAGCGTTACTAAAACAGGGAATTATCGCAATGAGCAGTTCTTC.

The chain combines TRBV28 with TRBJ1-1; 10 bases align to TRBD1. Looked up from germline, CDR1 is MDHEN and CDR2 is SYDVKM. V trimming: 5 bases; J trimming: 4 bases; junction bases outside the gene matches: 16. The CDR3 contains 18 residues. For the CDR3, the DNA is TGTGCCAGCAGTCAAACCGGTATCCGGGACAGGGGATCCACTGAAGCTTTCTTT. Its translation is CASSQTGIRDRGSTEAFF. The full variable domain, completed using reference TRBV28 and TRBJ1-1, is DVKVTQSSRYLVKRTGEKVFLECVQDMDHENMFWYRQDPGLGLRLIYFSYDVKMKEKGDIPEGYSVSREKKERFSLILESASTNQTSMYLCASSQTGIRDRGSTEAFFGQGTRLTVV.

The rearrangement joins TRBV5-1 to TRBJ2-3; 8 bases are a match to TRBD1. V trimming: 4 bases; J trimming: 3 bases; junction bases outside the gene matches: 7. Germline V gene data show CDR1 as SGHRS and CDR2 as YFSETQ. The CDR3 totals 15 residues. The CDR3 protein is CASSITGTGTDTQYF. The DNA for the CDR3 is TGCGCCAGCAGCATAACCGGGACAGGTACAGATACGCAGTATTTT.

The rearrangement uses TRBV19 and TRBJ1-4, with a weak D call TRBD1 (5 bases). CDR1 and CDR2 from the germline V gene are LNHDA and SQIVND (reference sequence). The V and J ends lost 4 bases and 7 bases respectively, with 19 bases between them. The CDR3 extends over 16 amino acids. The CDR3 coding sequence is TGTGCCAGTAGTAACCTTTTGGGCCAGGGAACTGAAAAACTGTTTTTT. Translation gives CASSNLLGQGTEKLFF.

V and J are TRBV4-1 and TRBJ2-1, with a tentative D call TRBD1 (6 bases). CDR3 length: 16 residues. With 4 bases removed from V and 8 bases from J, the gap between germline ends came to 21 bases. Per germline, CDR1 MGHRA and CDR2 YSYEKL. The CDR3 spells CASSRLPAGDRDEQFF. CDR3 DNA sequence: TGCGCCAGCAGCCGTCTTCCAGCAGGGGACCGCGATGAGCAGTTCTTC.

This chain connects TRBV28 to TRBJ2-1, with 10 bases identical to TRBD2. In germline, CDR1 is MDHEN, CDR2 SYDVKM. V was clipped by 4 bases and J by 8 bases; unmatched bases: 8. CDR3 length equals 15 residues. The CDR3: CASSSLAGVGDEQFF. DNA of the CDR3: TGTGCCAGCAGTTCCCTAGCGGGAGTGGGGGATGAGCAGTTCTTC.

This chain joins TRBV19 and TRBJ2-7; no firm D call. The CDR3 has 15 amino acids. Germline V lookup: CDR1 LNHDA, CDR2 SQIVND (reference sequence). Trimming stripped 8 bases from V and 2 bases from J, with 19 bases between. The CDR3 sequence is CASAEAETETYEQYF. CDR3 coding DNA: TGTGCCAGTGCTGAAGCCGAGACGGAGACCTACGAGCAGTACTTC. The variable domain in full, completed from reference TRBV19 and TRBJ2-7, reads DGGITQSPKYLFRKEGQNVTLSCEQNLNHDAMYWYRQDPGQGLRLIYYSQIVNDFQKGDIAEGYSVSREKKESFPLTVTSAQKNPTAFYLCASAEAETETYEQYFGPGTRLTVT.

V usage is TRBV6-6 and J usage is TRBJ2-1; the match to TRBD1 covers 9 bases. CDR3 length: 15 amino acids. The V gene's germline CDR1 is MNHNY and CDR2 SVGAGI (reference sequence). Unmatched junction bases numbered 15, after V lost 9 bases and J lost 9 bases. In DNA form, the CDR3 reads TGTGCCAGTTGCGTAAGGGACAGGGCGGGGAGTGAGCAGTTCTTC. Its protein product is CASCVRDRAGSEQFF.

This chain connects TRBV25-1 to TRBJ2-1; 13 nucleotides line up with TRBD2. The junction had 5 bases not matched to a gene; V was cut back by 5 bases and J by 4 bases. Germline V lookup: CDR1 MGHDK, CDR2 SYGVNS. The CDR3 extends over 16 amino acids. The CDR3 loop reads CASSNPGLAGYNEQFF. The CDR3 bases are TGTGCCAGCAGTAATCCGGGACTAGCGGGATACAATGAGCAGTTCTTC.

The J gene is TRBJ1-1, the V gene TRBV5-6, with a weak D call TRBD1 (5 bases). CDR3 length equals 17 residues. Germline-derived CDR1 and CDR2 are SGHDT and YYEEEE. V lost 0 bases and J 1 base, leaving 16 bases between the germline ends. DNA of the CDR3: TGTGCCAGCAGCTTGGTATCTCCCAGGGTTCCGAACACTGAAGCTTTCTTT. It translates to CASSLVSPRVPNTEAFF.

This chain connects TRBV6-6 to TRBJ2-3; the match to TRBD2 covers 10 bases. The CDR3 contains 16 residues. V was clipped by 2 bases and J by 3 bases; unmatched bases: 5. Germline-derived CDR1 and CDR2 are MNHNY and SVGAGI (reference sequence). The CDR3 loop is CASSYQRGGSTDTQYF. In DNA form, the CDR3 reads TGTGCCAGCAGTTACCAGCGGGGGGGATCGACAGATACGCAGTATTTT.

The V and J genes are TRBV6-5 and TRBJ2-7; possible D gene TRBD2, 5 bases. The germline CDR1 and CDR2 sequences are MNHEY and SVGAGI. V gave up 4 bases and J gave up 5 bases, with 18 bases separating them. This CDR3 is 15 amino acids long. The CDR3 here is CASSSSGIRGDEQYF. The CDR3 DNA follows: TGTGCCAGCAGTTCGTCCGGGATCCGGGGAGACGAGCAGTACTTC.

V usage is TRBV7-6 and J usage is TRBJ2-3; 9 bases are shared with TRBD2. V shed 1 base, J shed 7 bases, and the junction held 9 bases outside the gene matches. The CDR3 loop spans 16 amino acids. CDR1 and CDR2 (germline): SGHVS, FNYEAQ. The CDR3 sequence: CASSLEASGTGHTQYF. CDR3 DNA: TGTGCCAGCAGCTTAGAGGCTAGCGGGACCGGCCATACGCAGTATTTT.

The chain combines TRBV12-5 with TRBJ2-7; the D is unclear. There are 11 residues in the CDR3. V dropped 7 bases and J dropped 6 bases, with 10 bases sitting between them. Germline assignment: CDR1 LGHNT and CDR2 FRNRAP. CDR3 nucleotides: TGTGCTAGTGACCTTTCGGGCGAGCAGTACTTC. Its protein is CASDLSGEQYF.

The CDR3 sequence: CASSPVGFGAFF. DNA for the CDR3: TGTGCCAGCAGTCCGGTCGGTTTCGGAGCTTTCTTT. The chain links TRBV25-1 to TRBJ1-1, with D unclear. This CDR3 comprises 12 residues. Germline V gene sequence: CDR1 MGHDK, CDR2 SYGVNS. Trimming took off 5 bases at V and 10 bases at J, with 14 bases between the two ends. The entire variable domain, with the rest obtained from reference TRBV25-1 and TRBJ1-1, is as follows: EADIYQTPRYLVIGTGKKITLECSQTMGHDKMYWYQQDPGMELHLIHYSYGVNSTEKGDLSSESTVSRIRTEHFPLTLESARPSHTSQYLCASSPVGFGAFFGQGTRLTVV.

This chain connects TRBV28 to TRBJ1-2; D unresolved. Trimming pared 3 bases from V and 8 bases from J, leaving 10 bases between. Germline CDR1 reads MDHEN; CDR2 reads SYDVKM. The CDR3 runs to 12 residues. The CDR3 DNA reads as TGTGCCAGCAGTTTTGCGGATGGAGGCTACACCTTC. Protein: CASSFADGGYTF.